Listed here are 20 T cell receptor beta chains from one sample, sequenced in a study of shared clonotypes between healthy human individuals. Sequenced by immunoSEQ multiplex PCR; TCRdb stores in-frame clones only, minus some. In the table there are 2,500,000 or so clones, roughly 92% of which are singletons. Sequences were obtained from naive CD4+ T cells from PBMCs. Subset described: CD45RA+ positively selected. These receptors were obtained from a man younger than 35 in good health. Some clones in this sample may be carry-over from other donors' samples.

The chain combines TRBV7-6 with TRBJ2-5; D is uncertain. Trimming left V 5 bases short and J 6 bases short, with 22 bases between. Per the germline V gene, CDR1 is SGHVS and CDR2 is FNYEAQ. CDR3 size: 16 residues. Here the CDR3 reads CASSRLSGPSDQTQYF. The CDR3 DNA follows: TGTGCCAGCAGCCGACTCTCAGGACCCAGCGACCAGACCCAGTACTTC.

V gene TRBV6-4 combines with J gene TRBJ2-3; TRBD1 aligns across 9 bases. The germline V gene encodes CDR1 MRHNA and CDR2 SNTAGT. V was pared by 2 bases and J by 11 bases, with 8 bases of the junction left unmatched. The CDR3 covers 14 residues. In DNA form, the CDR3 reads TGTGCCAGCAGTGACGGGCGGACAGGGGAAAGGCAGTATTTT. It codes for CASSDGRTGERQYF.

The chain combines TRBV6-5 with TRBJ2-7, with no clear D. The CDR3 has 15 amino acids. Germline CDR1 is MNHEY and CDR2 is SVGAGI. The V end lost 2 bases, the J end lost 5 bases, and 16 bases lay between the germline ends. CDR3 region: CASSYAARIGDEQYF. In DNA form, the CDR3 reads TGTGCCAGCAGTTACGCCGCCCGTATAGGAGACGAGCAGTACTTC.

This chain joins TRBV4-3 and TRBJ2-3; D remains unclear. This CDR3 has 13 amino acids. The germline V gene encodes CDR1 LGHNA and CDR2 YSLEER. The V end lost 0 bases, the J end lost 11 bases, and 12 bases lay between the germline ends. CDR3 protein: CASSQDQHLMQYF. The CDR3 DNA is TGCGCCAGCAGCCAAGATCAGCATCTTATGCAGTATTTT.

As regards this clone: The sample has other DNA sequences that encode this CDR3 too. The V call is TRBV4-2, the J call TRBJ2-1; D uncertain. Trimming cost V 1 base and J 5 bases, with 9 bases left between them. Germline CDR1 and CDR2: LGHNA and YNFKEQ. The CDR3 runs 14 residues. The DNA for the CDR3 is TGTGCCAGCAGCCAAGTGGGGATAAACAATGAGCAGTTCTTC. It encodes CASSQVGINNEQFF.

This sequence joins TRBV5-1 and TRBJ2-1, with 8 bases matching TRBD2. The CDR3 length is 19 residues. Germline V CDR1 and CDR2: SGHRS, YFSETQ. V lost 3 bases to trimming and J lost 2 bases; unmatched junction nucleotides: 16. CDR3 protein: CASSSGGAGASVTYNEQFF. CDR3 bases: TGCGCCAGCAGCTCGGGAGGAGCGGGAGCGTCCGTTACCTACAATGAGCAGTTCTTC.

The J gene is TRBJ2-3, the V gene TRBV6-1; tentatively, D is TRBD1 (6 bases). This CDR3 contains 17 residues. Germline V gene sequence: CDR1 MNHNS, CDR2 SASEGT. V gave up 3 bases and J gave up 1 base, with 17 bases separating them. The CDR3 region is CASSDPNRVRGTDTQYF. The CDR3 nucleotides read TGTGCCAGCAGTGATCCAAACAGGGTTCGAGGCACAGATACGCAGTATTTT.

This chain uses TRBV9 with TRBJ1-1; D remains ambiguous. The CDR3 has 14 residues. V was clipped by 0 bases and J by 1 base, with 7 bases between them. CDR1 is SGDLS, CDR2 YYNGEE, per germline. The CDR3 region is CASSVARENTEAFF. The DNA for the CDR3 is TGTGCCAGCAGCGTAGCCAGAGAGAACACTGAAGCTTTCTTT.

The chain recombines TRBV4-1 with TRBJ2-3; TRBD2 might be the D (7 bases). V was pared by 4 bases and J by 1 base, with 12 bases between. Germline V lookup: CDR1 MGHRA, CDR2 YSYEKL. CDR3 size: 15 residues. CDR3 protein: CASSLPGGGTDTQYF. The CDR3 DNA reads as TGCGCCAGCAGCCTACCGGGGGGCGGCACAGATACGCAGTATTTT.

This chain uses TRBV7-6 with TRBJ2-5; TRBD2 matches 10 bases. J was trimmed by 7 bases and V by 4 bases; bases with no gene match: 12. CDR3 length equals 16 residues. CDR1 and CDR2 (germline): SGHVS, FNYEAQ. The CDR3 here is CASSYTSSGRGATQYF. CDR3 DNA: TGTGCCAGCAGCTACACTTCGAGCGGGAGGGGGGCGACCCAGTACTTC.

This clone was detected once. V usage is TRBV19 and J usage is TRBJ1-4; no clear D. The CDR3 loop spans 14 amino acids. The V end lost 7 bases, the J end lost 4 bases, and 13 bases lay between the germline ends. Germline V gene sequence: CDR1 LNHDA, CDR2 SQIVND (reference sequence). The CDR3 is CASTPQTDNEKLFF. The CDR3 nucleotides read TGTGCCAGTACCCCCCAGACGGATAATGAAAAACTGTTTTTT.

This clone appeared a single time. The rearrangement joins TRBV7-3 to TRBJ2-7, with 9 bases fitting TRBD1. CDR1 and CDR2 from the germline V gene are SGHTA and FQGTGA. V lost 6 bases and J lost 3; bases outside the gene matches: 9. The length of the CDR3 is 15 residues. Here the CDR3 reads CASRQTGTGNYEQYF. The CDR3 nucleotides read TGTGCCAGCAGACAAACCGGGACAGGGAACTACGAGCAGTACTTC.

The chain carries TRBV6-6 and TRBJ1-3; tentative D call: TRBD1 (5 bases). V was shortened by 6 bases and J by 4 bases, with 13 bases between the two germline ends. The germline gives CDR1 MNHNY, CDR2 SVGAGI (reference sequence). The CDR3 spans 14 residues. Here the CDR3 DNA reads TGTGCCAGCAGAACCCGGGACCGAGGAAACACCATATATTTT. Protein product: CASRTRDRGNTIYF.

V gene TRBV4-3 combines with J gene TRBJ2-7; 10 bases agree with TRBD1. This CDR3 has 17 amino acids. The germline V gene encodes CDR1 LGHNA and CDR2 YSLEER. V lost 2 bases and J lost 2; bases outside the gene matches: 9. CDR3 region: CASSQTTGGQPPYEQYF. CDR3 coding DNA: TGCGCCAGCAGCCAAACGACAGGGGGCCAACCCCCCTACGAGCAGTACTTC.

V gene TRBV9 combines with J gene TRBJ1-6; D is uncertain. CDR1 is SGDLS, CDR2 YYNGEE, per germline. V lost 2 bases and J lost 8, with 11 bases in between. The CDR3 extends over 14 amino acids. Written as DNA, the CDR3 is TGTGCCAGCAGCGTGTCGGATACTTATTCACCCCTCCACTTT. Its protein is CASSVSDTYSPLHF.

The chain carries TRBV28 and TRBJ2-6; tentatively, D is TRBD2 (7 bases). The germline gives CDR1 MDHEN, CDR2 SYDVKM. Trimming removed 6 bases from V and 4 bases from J, with 16 bases in between. The CDR3 is made up of 16 amino acids. CDR3 nucleotide sequence: TGTGCCAGCAGACCCTGGGGGGGGCGCGGGGCCAACGTCCTGACTTTC. This encodes CASRPWGGRGANVLTF.

For the CDR3, the DNA is TGTGCCAGCAGTTACTCTAAGGCCCACTCCTACAATGAGCAGTTCTTC. This translates into CASSYSKAHSYNEQFF. The V call is TRBV6-5, the J call TRBJ2-1; D is undetermined. Per the germline V gene, CDR1 is MNHEY and CDR2 is SVGAGI. This CDR3 region has 16 residues. Trimming left V 0 bases short and J 0 bases short, with 9 bases between.

The chain combines TRBV28 with TRBJ2-4; perhaps D is TRBD1 or TRBD2 (5 bases each). CDR3 size: 16 residues. In germline, CDR1 is MDHEN, CDR2 SYDVKM. The V end was cut by 6 bases, the J end by 9 bases, with 24 bases between. The CDR3 nucleotides read TGTGCCAGCAGCCTCCATCGGGACCCCGGCTCAAGCATTCAGTACTTC. It specifies CASSLHRDPGSSIQYF.

The rearrangement uses TRBV28 and TRBJ1-2; 12 nucleotides agree with TRBD1. This CDR3 comprises 17 residues. CDR1 and CDR2 (germline): MDHEN, SYDVKM. J lost 6 bases, V lost 5 bases, and 13 bases had no gene match. The CDR3 spells CASSIPGTGGGKDGYTF. As DNA, the CDR3 is TGTGCCAGCAGTATCCCCGGGACAGGGGGCGGTAAGGATGGCTACACCTTC.

Written as DNA, the CDR3 is TGCGCCAGCAGCTCCACTAGGCGGGGGTACACAGATACGCAGTATTTT. Translated, it gives CASSSTRRGYTDTQYF. J is TRBJ2-3 and V is TRBV5-1, with TRBD2 matching over 7 bases. There are 16 residues in the CDR3. In germline, CDR1 is SGHRS, CDR2 YFSETQ. V lost 3 bases and J lost 2; bases outside the gene matches: 9.